Given below is one T cell receptor (beta chain) in context. The data were taken from a study of control samples from healthy donors and cancer patients. Using immunoSEQ multiplex PCR, the repertoire was profiled, and TCRdb retains in-frame clones only, with some absent. The sample lists some 100,000 clones, around nine tenths occurring once. This TCR came from a human donor in good health. The donor label of this sample is uncertain. The sequencing sample was made of blood.

CDR3 nucleotide sequence: TGTGCCAGCAGACGAATGGGGGAGCTGTTTTTT. This sequence encodes CASRRMGELFF. The rearrangement joins TRBV6-5 to TRBJ2-2; D ambiguous. CDR3 length: 11 residues. The germline CDR1 and CDR2 sequences are MNHEY and SVGAGI. V was cut by 6 bases and J by 8 bases, with 7 bases left in between.